This T cell receptor beta chain was found in a study of PD-1 and CTLA-4 blockade in melanoma. The repertoire was sequenced with immunoSEQ multiplex PCR; TCRdb's copy has only in-frame clones and lacks some. This table has 25,000 to 35,000 clones, approximately 90% appearing once. The sequencing used CD8+ T cells from peripheral blood, collected from a patient given anti-PD-1 treatment. The receptor was derived from a human donor with melanoma.

CDR3 bases: TGTGCCAGCAGTTTATCTTACAGGGCATCGAACACCGGGGAGCTGTTTTTT. Residues: CASSLSYRASNTGELFF. The J gene is TRBJ2-2, the V gene TRBV27; possible D gene TRBD1, 6 bases. The CDR3 runs 17 residues. Germline V gene lookup returns CDR1 MNHEY and CDR2 SMNVEV (reference sequence). V was trimmed by 0 bases and J by 0 bases, leaving 11 bases between them.